The 4 T cell receptor beta chains below were found in one sample sequenced in a study of T cell clonotyping in hematopoietic cell transplantation. Method: immunoSEQ multiplex PCR; TCRdb's copy keeps in-frame clones and lacks some. The sample yields roughly 5,000 clones, about 90% seen once. Material: peripheral blood mononuclear cells. The receptor source for this set is a middle-aged man in good health. Some clones in this sample may be carry-over from other donors' samples.

The chain employs TRBV7-6 and TRBJ2-7; 9 bases line up with TRBD1. CDR3 length equals 13 residues. CDR1 is SGHVS and CDR2 is FNYEAQ in the germline V gene. J lost 5 bases, V lost 5 bases, and 4 bases had no gene match. CDR3 loop: CASSRTGVHEQYF. The CDR3 DNA is TGTGCCAGCAGCCGGACAGGGGTCCACGAGCAGTACTTC.

The chain joins TRBV15 to TRBJ1-2; no clear D gene. The CDR3 extends over 16 amino acids. From germline, CDR1 is LNHNV and CDR2 YYDKDF (reference sequence). Trimming shortened V by 1 base and J by 5 bases, and 17 bases separated the two germline ends. CDR3 residues: CATSRASGRPQYGYTF. Here the CDR3 DNA reads TGTGCCACCAGCAGAGCATCCGGAAGACCGCAATATGGCTACACCTTC.

The chain is built from TRBV7-2 and TRBJ2-3; 8 positions match TRBD2. V shed 2 bases and J 2 bases; nucleotides not matched to a gene: 6. This CDR3 spans 16 amino acids. The germline gives CDR1 SGHTA, CDR2 FQGNSA. For the CDR3, the DNA is TGTGCCAGCAGCTTACGGGGGGGCCGGGTCACAGATACGCAGTATTTT. Encoded protein: CASSLRGGRVTDTQYF.

The rearrangement links TRBV9 to TRBJ2-7; TRBD2 agrees at 12 bases. Per the germline V gene, CDR1 is SGDLS and CDR2 is YYNGEE. Unmatched junction bases numbered 13, after V lost 1 base and J lost 5 bases. This CDR3 is 18 amino acids long. CDR3 amino acids: CASSVPRTSGKSQDEQYF. The CDR3 DNA is TGTGCCAGCAGCGTACCTAGGACTAGCGGGAAATCTCAGGACGAGCAGTACTTC.